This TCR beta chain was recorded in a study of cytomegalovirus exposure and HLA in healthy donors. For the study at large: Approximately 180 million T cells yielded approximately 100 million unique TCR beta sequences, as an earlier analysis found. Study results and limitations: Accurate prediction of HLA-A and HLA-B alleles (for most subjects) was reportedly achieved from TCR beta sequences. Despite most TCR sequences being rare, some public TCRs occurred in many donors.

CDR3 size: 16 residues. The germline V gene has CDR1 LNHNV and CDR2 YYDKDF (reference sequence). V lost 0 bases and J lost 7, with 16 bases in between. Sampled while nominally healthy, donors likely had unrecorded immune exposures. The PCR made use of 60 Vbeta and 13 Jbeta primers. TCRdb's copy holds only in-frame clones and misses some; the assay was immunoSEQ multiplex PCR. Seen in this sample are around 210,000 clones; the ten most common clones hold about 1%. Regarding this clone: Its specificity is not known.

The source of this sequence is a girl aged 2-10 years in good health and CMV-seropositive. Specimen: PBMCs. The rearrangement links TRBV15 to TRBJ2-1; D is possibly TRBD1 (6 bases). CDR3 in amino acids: CATSRDADRTVNEQFF. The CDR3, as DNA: TGTGCCACCAGCAGAGATGCGGACAGAACTGTGAATGAGCAGTTCTTC. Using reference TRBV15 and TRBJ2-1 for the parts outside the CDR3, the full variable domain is DAMVIQNPRYQVTQFGKPVTLSCSQTLNHNVMYWYQQKSSQAPKLLFHYYDKDFNNEADTPDNFQSRRPNTSFCFLDIRSPGLGDTAMYLCATSRDADRTVNEQFFGPGTRLTVL.